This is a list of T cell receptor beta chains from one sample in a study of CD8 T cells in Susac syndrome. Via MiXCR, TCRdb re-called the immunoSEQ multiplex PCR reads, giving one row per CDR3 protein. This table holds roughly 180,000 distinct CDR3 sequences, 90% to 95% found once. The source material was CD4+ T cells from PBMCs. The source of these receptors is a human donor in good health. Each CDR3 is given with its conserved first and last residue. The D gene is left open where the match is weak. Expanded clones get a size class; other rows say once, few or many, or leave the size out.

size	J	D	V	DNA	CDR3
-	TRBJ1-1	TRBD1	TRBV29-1	TGCAGCGTTGGCAGGGGGCAGCGGGGCACTGAAGCTTTCTTT	CSVGRGQRGTEAFF
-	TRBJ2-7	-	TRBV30	TGTGCCTCTGGGGGGTACTACGAGCAGTACTTC	CASGGYYEQYF
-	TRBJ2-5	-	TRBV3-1	TGTGCCAGCAGCCAAGATTTCGATCCCCAGTACTTC	CASSQDFDPQYF
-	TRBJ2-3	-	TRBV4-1	TGCGCCAGCAGCCAAGATGGGCACTTCACAGATACGCAGTATTTT	CASSQDGHFTDTQYF
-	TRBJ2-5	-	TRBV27	TGTGCCAGCAGTTCTCGACAGACCCAAGAGACCCAGTACTTC	CASSSRQTQETQYF
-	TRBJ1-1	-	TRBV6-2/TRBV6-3	TGTGCCAGCAGTTACGTAGGGACGGCTGAAGCTTTCTTT	CASSYVGTAEAFF
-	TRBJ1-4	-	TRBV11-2	TGTGCCAGCAGCTTAGATCGGATATCCCTGTTTTTT	CASSLDRISLFF
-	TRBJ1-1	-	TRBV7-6	TGTGCCAGCATCCCCAGAGCGGGGAGCACTGAAGCTTTCTTT	CASIPRAGSTEAFF
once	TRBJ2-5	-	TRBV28	TGTGCCAGCAGACCTGCGGGTGGCGGGGAGACCCAGTACTTC	CASRPAGGGETQYF
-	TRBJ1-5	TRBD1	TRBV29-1	TGCAGCGTTGATGATGGGACAGATGACCAGCATTTT	CSVDDGTDDQHF
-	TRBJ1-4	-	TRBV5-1	TGCGCCAGCAGACTCGACAGCGCAACTAATGAAAAACTGTTTTTT	CASRLDSATNEKLFF
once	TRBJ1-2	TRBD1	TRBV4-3	TGCGCCAGCAGCCAAGAAGTGACAGGGGAGTATGGCTACACCTTC	CASSQEVTGEYGYTF
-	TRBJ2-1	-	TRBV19	TGTGCCAGTAGTATAGGGGGCAGTTACTACAATGAGCAGTTCTTC	CASSIGGSYYNEQFF
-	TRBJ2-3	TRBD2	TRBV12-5	TGTGCTAGTGGTTTGGTCCTAGCGGGCAGCACAGATACGCAGTATTTT	CASGLVLAGSTDTQYF
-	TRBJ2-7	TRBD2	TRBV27	TGTGCCAGCAGTTTTACCGGCGGGGGCTACGAGCAGTACTTC	CASSFTGGGYEQYF
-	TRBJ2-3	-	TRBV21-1	TGTGCCGGCCAAACGGCGGGGGCTCAAGATACGCAGTATTTT	CAGQTAGAQDTQYF
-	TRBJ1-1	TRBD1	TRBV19	TGTGCCAGTAGTACCCAGGGGGGTACTGAAGCTTTCTTT	CASSTQGGTEAFF
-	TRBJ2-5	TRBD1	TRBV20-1	TGCAGTGCTAGTGCGCAGGGGGCTAGAGAGACCCAGTACTTC	CSASAQGARETQYF
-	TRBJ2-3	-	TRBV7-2	TGTGCCAGCAGCTTAGCAAGCGGGACAGGAAGCACAGATACGCAGTATTTT	CASSLASGTGSTDTQYF
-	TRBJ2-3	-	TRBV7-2	TGTGCCAGCAGCTTCCTTGGGACTTCAGATACGCAGTATTTT	CASSFLGTSDTQYF
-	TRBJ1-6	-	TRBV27	TGTGCCAGCAGTTTAAGGGGAAATAATTCACCCCTCCACTTT	CASSLRGNNSPLHF
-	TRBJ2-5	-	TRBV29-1	TGCAGCGCTCGGACAGGAGGGTCGGAGACCCAGTACTTC	CSARTGGSETQYF
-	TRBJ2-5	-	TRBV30	TGTGCCTGGAGCGACTGGGTGGTGGGAGAGACCCAGTACTTC	CAWSDWVVGETQYF
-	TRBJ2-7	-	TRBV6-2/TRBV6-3	TGTGCCAGCACCAGGGCGGGGGCCGCCTACGAGCAGTACTTC	CASTRAGAAYEQYF
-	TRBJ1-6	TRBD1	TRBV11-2	TGTGCCAGCAGCTCGGGACAGGGGACTACACCCCTCCACTTT	CASSSGQGTTPLHF
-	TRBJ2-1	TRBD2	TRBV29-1	TGCAGCGTTGGCGGCTTAGCGGGGGGGCCTAGGTCCAATGAGCAGTTCTTC	CSVGGLAGGPRSNEQFF
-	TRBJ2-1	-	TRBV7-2	TGTGCCAGCAGCTTAGATCTCGGCGGGACGCAGTTCTTC	CASSLDLGGTQFF
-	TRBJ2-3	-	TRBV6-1	TGTGCCAGTGGACCCGCAGATACGCAGTATTTT	CASGPADTQYF
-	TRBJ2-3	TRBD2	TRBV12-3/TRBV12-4	TGTGCCAGCAGTTTCTATAGCGGGGACACAGATACGCAGTATTTT	CASSFYSGDTDTQYF
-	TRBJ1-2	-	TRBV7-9	TGTGCCAGCAGCTCCCTTAACTATGGCTACACCTTC	CASSSLNYGYTF
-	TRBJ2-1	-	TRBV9	TGTGCCAGCAGCGTAGAACCTCAGGATAGCTCCTACAATGAGCAGTTCTTC	CASSVEPQDSSYNEQFF
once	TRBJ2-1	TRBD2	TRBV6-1	TGTGCCAGCAGTACGCCTTTGCGGGGGGGCCCTATCTCCTACAATGAGCAGTTCTTC	CASSTPLRGGPISYNEQFF
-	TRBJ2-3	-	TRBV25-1	TGTGCCAGCAGTTACATAACAGATACGCAGTATTTT	CASSYITDTQYF
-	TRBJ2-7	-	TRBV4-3	TGCGCCAGCAGCCAAGATACGGGGGCGGTGGCCTACGAGCAGTACTTC	CASSQDTGAVAYEQYF
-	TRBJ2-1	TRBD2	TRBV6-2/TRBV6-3	TGTGCCAGCAGTGACTTAGCGGGGAGCTCCTACAATGAGCAGTTCTTC	CASSDLAGSSYNEQFF
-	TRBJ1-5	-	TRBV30	TGTGCCTGGAGTGTAGGGCAGCCGAATCAGCCCCAGCATTTT	CAWSVGQPNQPQHF
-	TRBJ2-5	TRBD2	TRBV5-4	TGTGCCAGCAATCTAGCGGGGGCCAGTCCACAGGAGACCCAGTACTTC	CASNLAGASPQETQYF
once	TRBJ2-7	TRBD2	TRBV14	TGTGCCAGCAGCCAAGATATAGCGGGGGTCCAGTACTTC	CASSQDIAGVQYF
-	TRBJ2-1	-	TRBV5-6	TGTGCCAGCAGGGAGACGGGGGGCCCTTACAATGAGCAGTTCTTC	CASRETGGPYNEQFF
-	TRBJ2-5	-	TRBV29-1	TGCAGCGTCCACTGGGGCCAAGAGACCCAGTACTTC	CSVHWGQETQYF
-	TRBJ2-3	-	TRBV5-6	TGTGCCAGCAGCCAACAGGGCACGGCGGCAGATACGCAGTATTTT	CASSQQGTAADTQYF
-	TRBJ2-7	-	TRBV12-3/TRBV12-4	TGTGCCAGCAGCGACCACAGGGGAGGAGAGCAGTACTTC	CASSDHRGGEQYF
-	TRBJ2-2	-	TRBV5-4	TGTGCCAGCAGCTTGGTTTCCACCGGGGAGCTGTTTTTT	CASSLVSTGELFF
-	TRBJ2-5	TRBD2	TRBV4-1	TGCGCCAGCAGCCAAGATCGGGGGGACCAGCCTCAGGAGACCCAGTACTTC	CASSQDRGDQPQETQYF
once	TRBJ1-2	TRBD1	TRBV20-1	TGCAGTGCTAGAGATTCCAGGGGGCTAGGCTACACCTTC	CSARDSRGLGYTF
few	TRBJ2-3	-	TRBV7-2	TGTGCCAGCAGCTTTGGGTTTACAGATACGCAGTATTTT	CASSFGFTDTQYF
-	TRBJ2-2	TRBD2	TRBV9	TGTGCCAGCAGCGTAGGAGGACTAGCGGGCACCGGGGAGCTGTTTTTT	CASSVGGLAGTGELFF
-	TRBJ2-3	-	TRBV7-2	TGTGCCAGCAGCTTAGCGGGGGGGCCCTCAGATACGCAGTATTTT	CASSLAGGPSDTQYF
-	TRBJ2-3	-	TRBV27	TGTGCCAGCAGTTTGCAGGGCCGAGGCACAGATACGCAGTATTTT	CASSLQGRGTDTQYF
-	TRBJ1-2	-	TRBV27	TGTGCCAGCAGGCGAGGGACACCGAACTATGGCTACACCTTC	CASRRGTPNYGYTF
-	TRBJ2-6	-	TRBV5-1	TGCGCCAGCAGCATGGGCGACAGATCCTCTGGGGCCAACGTCCTGACTTTC	CASSMGDRSSGANVLTF
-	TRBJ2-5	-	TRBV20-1	TGCAGTGCTCGCGCAGGGGGGGAGACCCAGTACTTC	CSARAGGETQYF
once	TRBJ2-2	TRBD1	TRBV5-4	TGTGCCAGCAGCTTGGTGGGGACAGGGAACACCGGGGAGCTGTTTTTT	CASSLVGTGNTGELFF